These 24 T cell receptor beta chains share one sample of origin, sequenced in a study of CD8 T cells in Susac syndrome. Random hexamers primed reverse transcription of roughly 0.5 to 1 ug RNA. MiXCR, applied by TCRdb to the immunoSEQ multiplex PCR reads, yields one record per CDR3 protein. This table holds under 200,000 distinct CDR3 sequences, nearly 97% found once. Sequencing was performed on CD4+ T cells from PBMCs. These receptor sequences come from a human donor with Susac syndrome.

The V call is TRBV25-1, the J call TRBJ2-1; TRBD1 might be the D (8 bases). V was clipped by 8 bases and J by 9 bases, with 20 bases between them. The CDR3 consists of 14 residues. Looked up from germline, CDR1 is MGHDK and CDR2 is SYGVNS. For the CDR3, the DNA is TGTGCCAGCGGAGCGCTGACAGGGGAGGGTGAGCAGTTCTTC. Amino acids: CASGALTGEGEQFF. The complete variable domain, with remaining parts taken from reference TRBV25-1 and TRBJ2-1, reads EADIYQTPRYLVIGTGKKITLECSQTMGHDKMYWYQQDPGMELHLIHYSYGVNSTEKGDLSSESTVSRIRTEHFPLTLESARPSHTSQYLCASGALTGEGEQFFGPGTRLTVL.

The chain couples TRBV24-1 to TRBJ2-7; possible D gene TRBD1, 6 bases. V lost 9 bases and J lost 0, with 14 bases in between. This CDR3 contains 14 residues. Germline V gene data show CDR1 as KGHDR and CDR2 as SFDVKD. This CDR3 reads CATRRQVPSYEQYF. Written as DNA, the CDR3 is TGTGCCACCCGCCGACAGGTTCCCTCCTACGAGCAGTACTTC.

The chain combines TRBV4-1 with TRBJ1-4; D uncertain. V lost 1 base, J lost 7 bases, and 7 bases lay in between. This CDR3 is 13 amino acids long. Germline V CDR1 and CDR2: MGHRA, YSYEKL. The CDR3 DNA is TGCGCCAGCAGCCAAGGGCGCGGTGAAAAACTGTTTTTT. Translation gives CASSQGRGEKLFF.

This clonotype has just one count. V usage is TRBV10-3 and J usage is TRBJ2-1; D gene uncertain. Germline V gene lookup returns CDR1 ENHRY and CDR2 SYGVKD. There are 12 residues in the CDR3. The V and J ends lost 4 bases and 6 bases respectively, with 7 bases between them. The CDR3 loop is CAISGVGNEQFF. The CDR3 DNA is TGTGCCATCAGTGGTGTCGGCAATGAGCAGTTCTTC.

V is TRBV5-5 and J is TRBJ2-1; D remains ambiguous. The CDR3 is made up of 15 amino acids. Germline loops: CDR1 SGHKS, CDR2 YYEKEE (reference sequence). Trimming removed 0 bases from V and 6 bases from J, with 13 bases in between. The chain's CDR3 is CASSLEFWQINEQFF. In nucleotides, the CDR3 is TGTGCCAGCAGCTTGGAGTTCTGGCAGATCAATGAGCAGTTCTTC.

The chain recombines TRBV4-2 with TRBJ2-1; D possibly uses TRBD1 or TRBD2 (6 bases each). Between the trimmed V and J ends, which lost 3 bases and 4 bases, there was a span of 19 bases. Germline V gene sequence: CDR1 LGHNA, CDR2 YNFKEQ. This CDR3 region has 17 residues. The CDR3 region has the DNA TGTGCCAGCAGCCAGGAGGGGGTGGCTAGCCGTTACAATGAGCAGTTCTTC. Amino acid sequence: CASSQEGVASRYNEQFF.

The V gene is TRBV30, the J gene TRBJ2-5, with D hard to call. Germline assignment: CDR1 GTSNPN and CDR2 SVGIG (reference sequence). The CDR3 has 14 residues. The ends were cut back, 3 bases at V and 3 bases at J, with 14 bases in the middle. The DNA of the CDR3 is TGTGCCTGGAGCCCCCTGGCCTTGAAAGAGACCCAGTACTTC. It codes for CAWSPLALKETQYF.

The J gene is TRBJ1-2, the V gene TRBV29-1; no definite D call. Trimming left V 2 bases short and J 0 bases short, with 7 bases between. This CDR3 has 13 amino acids. The germline V gene has CDR1 SQVTM and CDR2 ANQGSEA. The CDR3 protein is CSVERQANYGYTF. The CDR3 nucleotides read TGCAGCGTTGAACGCCAAGCTAACTATGGCTACACCTTC.

The rearrangement joins TRBV15 to TRBJ1-1, with D possibly matching TRBD1 (5 bases). CDR3 length: 15 residues. Deletions cut 5 bases from V and 6 bases from J, with 19 bases between. CDR1 is LNHNV, CDR2 YYDKDF, per germline (reference sequence). CDR3 protein: CATSSRDRAKSEAFF. The DNA for the CDR3 is TGTGCCACCAGCTCCCGGGACCGAGCGAAATCTGAAGCTTTCTTT.

The chain uses TRBV4-1 and TRBJ1-4; D may be TRBD1 (6 bases). Trimming took 4 bases from V and 1 from J, leaving 13 bases between them. The germline gives CDR1 MGHRA, CDR2 YSYEKL. The CDR3 consists of 16 residues. CDR3 loop: CASSLREQGTNEKLFF. Here the CDR3 DNA reads TGCGCCAGCAGCCTAAGGGAACAGGGAACTAATGAAAAACTGTTTTTT.

This clonotype was picked up one time. V is TRBV20-1 and J is TRBJ1-5; possibly TRBD1 for D (6 bases). The germline V gene has CDR1 DFQATT and CDR2 SNEGSKA (reference sequence). V was cut by 7 bases and J by 2 bases, with 12 bases left in between. The CDR3 has 13 amino acids. The CDR3 DNA follows: TGCAGTGTTCGGACAGAGGGCAATCAGCCCCAGCATTTT. Amino acid sequence: CSVRTEGNQPQHF.

The chain has TRBV25-1 and TRBJ2-7; 10 bases match TRBD2. The CDR3 length is 14 residues. The trim removed 2 bases at V and 6 bases at J, leaving 4 bases unmatched. Germline V gene data show CDR1 as MGHDK and CDR2 as SYGVNS. CDR3 in DNA: TGTGCCAGCAGTGAACCGGGACTAGCGCTCGAGCAGTACTTC. Translated: CASSEPGLALEQYF.

V is TRBV12-5 and J is TRBJ1-6, with D unclear. Trimming cost V 6 bases and J 0 bases, with 9 bases left between them. Germline CDR1 is LGHNT and CDR2 is FRNRAP. The CDR3 runs 15 residues. The CDR3 spells CASGEGSSYNSPLHF. As DNA, the CDR3 is TGTGCTAGTGGGGAAGGGAGCTCCTATAATTCACCCCTCCACTTT.

The chain carries TRBV19 and TRBJ2-6; D is possibly TRBD1 (5 bases). This CDR3 is 15 amino acids long. V was shortened by 4 bases and J by 0 bases, with 7 bases between the two germline ends. The germline CDR1 and CDR2 sequences are LNHDA and SQIVND (reference sequence). CDR3 amino acids: CASSRQNSGANVLTF. The CDR3 DNA follows: TGTGCCAGTAGTAGACAGAACTCTGGGGCCAACGTCCTGACTTTC.

This clonotype was counted once. The chain joins TRBV29-1 to TRBJ2-7; 8 positions match TRBD1. The CDR3 has 14 residues. V lost 6 bases and J lost 1; bases outside the gene matches: 8. Looked up from germline, CDR1 is SQVTM and CDR2 is ANQGSEA. The CDR3 coding sequence is TGCAGCGTAAGCGACAGGGGATTTTCCTACGAGCAGTACTTC. Translating it yields CSVSDRGFSYEQYF.

The chain is built from TRBV13 and TRBJ2-7, with 9 bases lining up with TRBD2. The CDR3 length is 15 residues. With V trimmed by 2 bases and J by 3 bases, 5 bases remained unmatched. The V gene's germline CDR1 is PRHDT and CDR2 FYEKMQ (reference sequence). CDR3 sequence: CASSLRLAGDYEQYF. CDR3 nucleotides: TGTGCCAGCAGCTTAAGGTTAGCGGGGGACTACGAGCAGTACTTC.

V and J are TRBV20-1 and TRBJ1-5; 8 bases align to TRBD1. Germline lookup yields CDR1 DFQATT and CDR2 SNEGSKA (reference sequence). V was clipped by 4 bases and J by 5 bases; unmatched bases: 4. The CDR3 runs 13 residues. As DNA, the CDR3 is TGCAGTGCTAATGCAGGGGGCGATCAGCCCCAGCATTTT. Protein: CSANAGGDQPQHF.

This chain links TRBV9 with TRBJ1-1, with D tentatively TRBD1 (5 bases). There are 14 residues in the CDR3. Looked up from germline, CDR1 is SGDLS and CDR2 is YYNGEE. Trimming took 7 bases from V and 3 from J, leaving 16 bases between them. The CDR3 loop is CASGAAGTDTEAFF. CDR3 sequence (DNA): TGTGCCAGCGGAGCTGCTGGGACTGACACTGAAGCTTTCTTT.

This sequence joins TRBV3-1 and TRBJ2-7; 8 positions agree with TRBD1. The V segment lost 1 base and the J segment 8 bases; nucleotides outside the gene matches: 7. Germline V gene data show CDR1 as LGHDT and CDR2 as YNNKEL (reference sequence). The CDR3 consists of 14 residues. CDR3 in amino acids: CASSQVGRTGQQYF. Here the CDR3 DNA reads TGTGCCAGCAGCCAAGTCGGACGGACAGGGCAGCAGTACTTC.

The rearrangement links TRBV3-1 to TRBJ2-7; D remains ambiguous. CDR1 and CDR2 from the germline V gene are LGHDT and YNNKEL (reference sequence). The V end was cut by 5 bases, the J end by 0 bases, with 11 bases between. The CDR3 spans 14 residues. The CDR3 DNA reads TGTGCCAGCAGCATGCACCGAAGCTCCTACGAGCAGTACTTC. Residues: CASSMHRSSYEQYF.

This rearrangement joins TRBV19 to TRBJ1-2; 7 nucleotides match TRBD1. The CDR3 sequence is 16 residues long. Germline V gene data show CDR1 as LNHDA and CDR2 as SQIVND (reference sequence). The junction had 11 bases not matched to a gene; V was cut back by 3 bases and J by 4 bases. DNA of the CDR3: TGTGCCAGTAGTATCACCTCCGGGACAGCCCGCTATGGCTACACCTTC. It yields the protein CASSITSGTARYGYTF.

This chain joins TRBV5-1 and TRBJ2-5; D might be TRBD2 (7 bases). V was trimmed by 1 base and J by 3 bases, leaving 13 bases between them. The germline V gene encodes CDR1 SGHRS and CDR2 YFSETQ. The CDR3 is made up of 15 amino acids. CDR3 sequence: CASSLFTGGEETQYF. The CDR3 DNA reads as TGCGCCAGCAGCTTGTTTACGGGGGGCGAAGAGACCCAGTACTTC.

On this clonotype: One junction end disagrees with the germline gene, perhaps due to a read error. The chain has TRBV4-2 and TRBJ2-2; a weak D match, TRBD2 (5 bases). Germline V gene sequence: CDR1 LGHNA, CDR2 YNFKEQ. This CDR3 region has 17 residues. The CDR3 reads CASTQDPGSDDTGELFF. The CDR3 nucleotides read TGTGCCAGCACCCAAGATCCGGGGTCGGACGACACCGGGGAGCTGTTTTTT.

This clonotype appeared once. V is TRBV12-3 or TRBV12-4 and J is TRBJ1-5; D perhaps matches TRBD1 (5 bases). V was clipped by 3 bases and J by 6 bases, with 12 bases between them. There are 14 residues in the CDR3. As DNA, the CDR3 is TGTGCCAGCAGTTTTACAGGATGGGGTCAGCCCCAGCATTTT. It yields the protein CASSFTGWGQPQHF.